This TCR beta chain was obtained from a study of T cells after somatic rescue of genetic block. Trimming pared 11 bases from V and 6 bases from J, leaving 14 bases between. The length of the CDR3 is 11 residues. Looked up from germline, CDR1 is SNHLY and CDR2 is FYNNEI. Sequenced by immunoSEQ multiplex PCR; TCRdb stores in-frame clones only, minus some. The sample shows around 50,000 clones, 90% to 97% of them seen only once. The clonotype originates from a child less than two years old. The chain couples TRBV2 to TRBJ2-7; D possibly corresponds to TRBD2 (6 bases). What was sequenced was peripheral blood mononuclear cells (PBMCs). The CDR3 region has the DNA TGTGCCGTAGAGCCCGGGGGCGAGCAGTACTTC. It codes for CAVEPGGEQYF.